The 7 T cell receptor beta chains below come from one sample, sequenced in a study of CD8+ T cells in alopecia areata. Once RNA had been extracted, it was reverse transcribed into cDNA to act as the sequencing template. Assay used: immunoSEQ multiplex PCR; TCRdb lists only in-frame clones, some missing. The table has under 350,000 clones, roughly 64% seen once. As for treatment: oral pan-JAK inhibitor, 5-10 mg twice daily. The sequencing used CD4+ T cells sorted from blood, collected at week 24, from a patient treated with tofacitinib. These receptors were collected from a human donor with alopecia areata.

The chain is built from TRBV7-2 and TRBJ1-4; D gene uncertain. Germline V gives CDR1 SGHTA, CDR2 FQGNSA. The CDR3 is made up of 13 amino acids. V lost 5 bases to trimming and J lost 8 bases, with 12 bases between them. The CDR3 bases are TGTGCCAGCAGCAAAGGAGTTCCCGAAAAACTGTTTTTT. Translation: CASSKGVPEKLFF. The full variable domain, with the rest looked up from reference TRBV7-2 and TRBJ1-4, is GAGVSQSPSNKVTEKGKDVELRCDPISGHTALYWYRQSLGQGLEFLIYFQGNSAPDKSGLPSDRFSAERTGGSVSTLTIQRTQQEDSAVYLCASSKGVPEKLFFGSGTQLSVL.

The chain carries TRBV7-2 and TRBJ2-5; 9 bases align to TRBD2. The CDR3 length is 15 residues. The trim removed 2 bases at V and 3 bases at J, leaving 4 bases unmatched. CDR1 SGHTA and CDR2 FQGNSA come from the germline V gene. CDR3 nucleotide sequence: TGTGCCAGCAGCTTAAAGCGGGGGGCGGAAGAGACCCAGTACTTC. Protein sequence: CASSLKRGAEETQYF.

CDR3 region: CASSYQGDQPQHF. CDR3 bases: TGCGCCAGCAGCTACCAGGGCGATCAGCCCCAGCATTTT. The gene calls are TRBV5-1 and TRBJ1-5; tentatively, D is TRBD1 (5 bases). Germline CDR1 and CDR2: SGHRS and YFSETQ. This CDR3 is 13 amino acids long. Deletions cut 3 bases from V and 5 bases from J, with 9 bases between.

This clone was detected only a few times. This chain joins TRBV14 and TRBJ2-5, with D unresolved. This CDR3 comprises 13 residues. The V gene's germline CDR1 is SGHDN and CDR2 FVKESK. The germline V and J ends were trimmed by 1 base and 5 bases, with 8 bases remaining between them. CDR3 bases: TGTGCCAGCAGCCAAGGGCGTATGGAGACCCAGTACTTC. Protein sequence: CASSQGRMETQYF.

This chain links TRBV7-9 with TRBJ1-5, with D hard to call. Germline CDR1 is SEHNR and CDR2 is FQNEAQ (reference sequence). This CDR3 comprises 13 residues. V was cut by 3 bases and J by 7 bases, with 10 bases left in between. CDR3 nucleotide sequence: TGTGCCAGCAGCTTCAGCGATAGGCAGCCCCAGCATTTT. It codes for CASSFSDRQPQHF.

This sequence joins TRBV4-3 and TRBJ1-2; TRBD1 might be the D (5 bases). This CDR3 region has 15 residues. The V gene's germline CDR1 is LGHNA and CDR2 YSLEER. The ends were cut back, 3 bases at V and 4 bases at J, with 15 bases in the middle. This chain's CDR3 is CASSHDRVGAYGYTF. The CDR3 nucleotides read TGCGCCAGCAGCCACGATCGCGTTGGGGCCTATGGCTACACCTTC.

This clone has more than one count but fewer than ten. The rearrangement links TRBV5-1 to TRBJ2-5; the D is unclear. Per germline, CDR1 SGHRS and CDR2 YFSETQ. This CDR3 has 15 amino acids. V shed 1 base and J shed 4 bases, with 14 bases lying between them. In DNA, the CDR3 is TGCGCCAGCAGCTTGATGACACGGGCTGCAGAGACCCAGTACTTC. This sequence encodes CASSLMTRAAETQYF.